This T cell receptor beta chain was recorded in a study of T cell repertoires in cytomegalovirus infection. Study-level information: The study used recently identified HLA-C-restricted and well-studied HLA-B-restricted CMV epitopes. The public TCR beta signatures pointed to both CMV infection and matching HLA type. Regarding the study as a whole: Adding up the frequency of public TCR beta families identified people who carried CMV plus the relevant HLA.

TCRdb passed the reads through MiXCR, listing each CDR3 protein once. The sample holds some 900,000 distinct CDR3 sequences; approximately 32% are singletons and the top ten take approximately 13%. V was shortened by 6 bases and J by 0 bases, with 16 bases between the two germline ends. The CDR3 has 16 amino acids. Germline loops: CDR1 MNHEY, CDR2 SVGAGI. Details on this clonotype: As yet, its antigen is unknown.

This chain uses TRBV6-5 with TRBJ2-3, with D possibly being TRBD2 (5 bases). Source: cultured CD8+ T cells from PBMCs, taken from culture after CMV antigen stimulation. This clonotype was sampled from a human donor in good health (CMV status not recorded). Some clones in this sample may be carry-over from other donors' samples. CDR3 sequence: CASSDNGISSTDTQYF. CDR3 nucleotides: TGTGCCAGCAGCGACAACGGGATTTCTAGCACAGATACGCAGTATTTT.